The 3 T cell receptor beta chains below were found in one sample sequenced in a study of blood T cell repertoires in COVID-19. Profiling relied on immunoSEQ multiplex PCR, and the TCRdb table lists in-frame clones only, not all of them. This table has more than 95,000 clones, about four fifths appearing once. Sequenced input: peripheral blood. These receptors were collected from a man between 25 and 39 years old with COVID-19, enrolled during active disease.

J is TRBJ1-1 and V is TRBV30, with TRBD1 matching 8 bases. V trimming: 2 bases; J trimming: 5 bases; junction bases outside the gene matches: 7. Germline V CDR1 and CDR2: GTSNPN, SVGIG (reference sequence). The CDR3 spans 14 residues. Here the CDR3 reads CAWSTGGYETEAFF. In DNA, the CDR3 is TGTGCCTGGAGTACAGGGGGGTATGAGACTGAAGCTTTCTTT.

The chain employs TRBV7-9 and TRBJ2-1; 13 bases fit TRBD2. Per germline, CDR1 SEHNR and CDR2 FQNEAQ (reference sequence). The V and J ends lost 5 bases and 6 bases, in that order; junction bases with no gene match: 7. This CDR3 contains 16 residues. This CDR3 reads CASSPRLAGGLNEQFF. In DNA, the CDR3 is TGTGCCAGCAGCCCCCGACTAGCGGGAGGCCTCAATGAGCAGTTCTTC. Full variable domain (rest looked up from reference TRBV7-9 and TRBJ2-1): DTGVSQNPRHKITKRGQNVTFRCDPISEHNRLYWYRQTLGQGPEFLTYFQNEAQLEKSRLLSDRFSAERPKGSFSTLEIQRTEQGDSAMYLCASSPRLAGGLNEQFFGPGTRLTVL.

This clone was detected only a few times. The chain has TRBV11-2 and TRBJ1-2; D is unresolved. Trimming took 1 base from V and 4 from J, leaving 10 bases between them. In germline, CDR1 is SGHAT, CDR2 FQNNGV. This CDR3 spans 14 amino acids. This CDR3 is CASSLAGTAYGYTF. CDR3 sequence (DNA): TGTGCCAGCAGCTTAGCTGGTACAGCCTATGGCTACACCTTC.